The clone carrying this T cell receptor (beta chain) was counted only a few times. No antigen is known for it. This entry is derived from a study of T cell repertoires in cytomegalovirus infection. Study-wide results and limits: The study found HLA-C-restricted CMV-specific TCR beta clonotypes dominating the ex vivo response.

CDR3 length: 13 residues. The V end was cut by 6 bases, the J end by 8 bases, with 14 bases between. Germline V gene lookup returns CDR1 MNHEY and CDR2 SVGAGI. TCRdb used MiXCR to reprocess the reads, holding one entry per CDR3 protein. Found here are about 330,000 distinct CDR3 sequences, just under 35% of them singletons; the top ten hold approximately 15%. The material sequenced was cultured PBMCs, taken from culture after CMV antigen stimulation. The chain uses TRBV6-5 and TRBJ2-1, with D possibly being TRBD2 (7 bases). The TCR was taken from a human donor in good health (CMV status not recorded). Some clones in this sample may be carry-over from other donors' samples. The CDR3 reads CASRRGAPDEQFF. In DNA form, the CDR3 reads TGTGCCAGCAGACGGGGGGCCCCGGATGAGCAGTTCTTC.